This T cell receptor beta chain comes out of a study of T cell changes during pregnancy in multiple sclerosis (dated by TCRdb to the late 2010s). Study-level background: In women with multiple sclerosis, the researchers looked at how the T cell repertoire shifted as pregnancy progressed.

Notes on this clone: There is no known antigen for this receptor. No clone much larger than this one lies a single base away; base qualities are absent.

Spanning cysteine to phenylalanine, the CDR3 consists of 15 amino acids. Kept here is only the CDR3 DNA, which spans 45 bases and is read in frame from base 1. The germline V gene supplies CDR1 MNHEY and CDR2 SVGAGI. V ends up 6 bases short and J 3 bases short, with an unmatched junction base count of 8. Preparation of the library involved the immunoSEQ multiplex PCR assay. TCRdb's version of the immuneACCESS table is confined to in-frame rearrangements and falls short of the full clone set. An unresolved V gene accounts for under half of the shortfall where checked; the remainder is of unknown origin. This sample gives about 60,000 clones in total; 90% of them show up just once. Roughly 6.5% of the sample goes to the ten largest clones.

The TCR comes from a female donor in good health, enrolled as a control in a pregnancy study. Rearrangement joined TRBV6-5 to TRBJ2-7; TRBD1 agrees with 10 junctional bases. The source material was peripheral blood, sampled in the third trimester of pregnancy. The base sequence is TGTGCCAGCAGCCACATCAGGGACAGGGGCTACGAGCAGTACTTC. Translation gives CASSHIRDRGYEQYF.